The 10 T cell receptor beta chains below come from one sample, sequenced in a study of blood T cell repertoires in COVID-19. TCRdb's table, derived via immunoSEQ multiplex PCR, lists solely in-frame clones and lacks some. Of around 150,000 clones listed, just under 90% are singletons. Sequencing was performed on peripheral blood. The receptors here all came from a woman in her 70s with COVID-19, enrolled during active disease.

The CDR3 spells CASSQMTGNGNTIYF. DNA for the CDR3: TGTGCCAGCAGCCAGATGACAGGGAATGGAAACACCATATATTTT. V usage is TRBV3-1 (or the pseudogene TRBV3-2) and J usage is TRBJ1-3, with 7 bases that match TRBD1. V lost 3 bases and J lost 3; bases outside the gene matches: 5. Germline CDR1 reads LGHDT; CDR2 reads YNNKEL (reference sequence). CDR3 size: 15 residues.

This clone was counted a few times. This CDR3 is CASSLGNGQGTGNTIYF. The DNA of the CDR3 is TGCGCCAGCAGCTTGGGTAATGGACAGGGGACGGGAAACACCATATATTTT. The chain links TRBV5-1 to TRBJ1-3; TRBD1 agrees at 9 bases. The CDR3 has 17 residues. Germline loops: CDR1 SGHRS, CDR2 YFSETQ. V lost 0 bases, J lost 4 bases, and 8 bases stayed unmatched.

The chain uses TRBV28 and TRBJ2-5; TRBD2 is a possible D gene (7 bases). Germline V gene data show CDR1 as MDHEN and CDR2 as SYDVKM. The germline V and J ends were trimmed by 2 bases and 5 bases, with 12 bases remaining between them. The CDR3 is made up of 14 amino acids. This chain's CDR3 is CASSLRGGWETQYF. DNA for the CDR3: TGTGCCAGCAGTTTAAGGGGGGGCTGGGAGACCCAGTACTTC.

This clone has just a few counts. The chain is built from TRBV18 and TRBJ2-5; a possible D gene is TRBD1 (5 bases). The CDR3 extends over 14 amino acids. V dropped 3 bases and J dropped 3 bases, with 11 bases sitting between them. Germline CDR1 KGHSH, CDR2 LQKENI. The CDR3 protein is CASSPELTEETQYF. In nucleotides, the CDR3 is TGTGCCAGCTCACCGGAATTGACAGAAGAGACCCAGTACTTC.

The rearrangement links TRBV18 to TRBJ2-3; D gene uncertain. The V gene's germline CDR1 is KGHSH and CDR2 LQKENI. V dropped 2 bases and J dropped 0 bases, with 12 bases sitting between them. This CDR3 region has 16 residues. The CDR3 sequence is CASSPIQAGSTDTQYF. As DNA, the CDR3 is TGTGCCAGCTCACCAATCCAGGCCGGCAGCACAGATACGCAGTATTTT. The variable domain in full, with the rest retrieved from reference TRBV18 and TRBJ2-3, is NAGVMQNPRHLVRRRGQEARLRCSPMKGHSHVYWYRQLPEEGLKFMVYLQKENIIDESGMPKERFSAEFPKEGPSILRIQQVVRGDSAAYFCASSPIQAGSTDTQYFGPGTRLTVL.

J is TRBJ2-1 and V is TRBV2; perhaps TRBD1 as D (7 bases). Trimming pared 11 bases from V and 4 bases from J, leaving 18 bases between. Germline V gene sequence: CDR1 SNHLY, CDR2 FYNNEI. The length of the CDR3 is 14 residues. The CDR3 sequence is CAGGTALSYNEQFF. The CDR3, as DNA: TGTGCCGGCGGGACAGCCTTGAGTTACAATGAGCAGTTCTTC.

This sequence joins TRBV6-1 and TRBJ2-7, with TRBD2 identical over 9 bases. This CDR3 contains 16 residues. Germline loops: CDR1 MNHNS, CDR2 SASEGT. V gave up 1 base and J gave up 7 bases; unmatched junction bases: 11. The CDR3 sequence is CASSEVASGVMREQYF. Written as DNA, the CDR3 is TGTGCCAGCAGTGAAGTTGCTAGCGGGGTTATGAGGGAGCAGTACTTC.

The V gene is TRBV6-1, the J gene TRBJ1-2, with a possible D match to TRBD1 (5 bases). Looked up from germline, CDR1 is MNHNS and CDR2 is SASEGT. The CDR3 runs 17 residues. With 2 bases removed from V and 2 bases from J, the gap between germline ends came to 18 bases. CDR3 in amino acids: CASSERPSLGVNYGYTF. In DNA form, the CDR3 reads TGTGCCAGCAGTGAAAGGCCCTCATTAGGGGTGAACTATGGCTACACCTTC.

The count of this clone is one. The chain uses TRBV11-2 and TRBJ1-1, with 9 positions matching TRBD1. The CDR3 is 17 residues long. CDR1 and CDR2 (germline): SGHAT, FQNNGV. The J segment lost 3 bases and the V segment lost 6 bases, leaving 14 bases of the junction unmatched. CDR3 DNA: TGTGCCAGCAGGAAGGATTACAGGGGGCTGGGGGACACTGAAGCTTTCTTT. Its protein is CASRKDYRGLGDTEAFF.

The chain joins TRBV5-6 to TRBJ2-1; TRBD2 matches at 9 bases. The CDR3 is 16 amino acids. Per germline, CDR1 SGHDT and CDR2 YYEEEE. Losses at the gene ends were 0 bases for V and 8 bases for J; bases not matched to a gene: 9. The CDR3 loop reads CASSLVSRGGYYEQFF. As DNA, the CDR3 is TGTGCCAGCAGCTTGGTGTCGCGGGGGGGCTATTATGAGCAGTTCTTC.